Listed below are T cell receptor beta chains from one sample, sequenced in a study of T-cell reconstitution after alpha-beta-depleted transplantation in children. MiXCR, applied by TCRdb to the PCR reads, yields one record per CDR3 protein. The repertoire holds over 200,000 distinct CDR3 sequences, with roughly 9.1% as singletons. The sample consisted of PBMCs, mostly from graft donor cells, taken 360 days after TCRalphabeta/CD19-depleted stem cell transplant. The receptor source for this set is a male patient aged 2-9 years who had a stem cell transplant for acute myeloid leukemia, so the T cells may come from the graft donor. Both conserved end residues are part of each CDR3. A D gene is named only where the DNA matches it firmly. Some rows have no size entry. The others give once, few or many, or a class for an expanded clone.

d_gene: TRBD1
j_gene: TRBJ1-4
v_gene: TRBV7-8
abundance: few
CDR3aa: CASSLKSRTGGEGANEKLFF
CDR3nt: TGTGCCAGCAGCTTGAAGTCGCGGACAGGGGGTGAAGGTGCTAATGAAAAACTGTTTTTT

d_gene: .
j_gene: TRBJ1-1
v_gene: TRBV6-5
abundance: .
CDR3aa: CASSYSFTGWTLNTEAFF
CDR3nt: TGTGCCAGCAGTTACTCCTTTACGGGGTGGACATTGAACACTGAAGCTTTCTTT

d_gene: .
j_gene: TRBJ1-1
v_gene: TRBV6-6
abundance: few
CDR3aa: CASSYEGEAFF
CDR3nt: TGTGCCAGCAGTTACGAGGGTGAAGCTTTCTTT

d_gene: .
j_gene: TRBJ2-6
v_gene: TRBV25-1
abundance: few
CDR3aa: CASSEYGSSGANVLTF
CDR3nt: TGTGCCAGCAGTGAATATGGAAGCTCTGGGGCCAACGTCCTGACTTTC

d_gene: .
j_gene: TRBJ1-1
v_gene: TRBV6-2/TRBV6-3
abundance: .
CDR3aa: CASLRAWNTEAFF
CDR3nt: TGTGCCAGCCTCCGCGCCTGGAACACTGAAGCTTTCTTT

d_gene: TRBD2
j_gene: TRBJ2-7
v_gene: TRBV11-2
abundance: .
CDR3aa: CASSPWTSGKTYEQYF
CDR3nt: TGTGCCAGCAGCCCTTGGACTAGCGGGAAAACCTACGAGCAGTACTTC

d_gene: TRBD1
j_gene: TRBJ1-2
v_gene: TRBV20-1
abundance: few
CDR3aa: CSATDRGDGYTF
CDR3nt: TGCAGTGCTACTGACAGGGGGGATGGCTACACCTTC

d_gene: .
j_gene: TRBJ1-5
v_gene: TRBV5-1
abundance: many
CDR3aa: CASSLLSNQPQHF
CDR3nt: TGCGCCAGCAGCTTACTTAGCAATCAGCCCCAGCATTTT

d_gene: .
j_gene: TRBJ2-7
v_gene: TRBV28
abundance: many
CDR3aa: CASSFYDRPGEQYF
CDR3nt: TGTGCCAGCAGTTTCTATGACAGACCCGGCGAGCAGTACTTC

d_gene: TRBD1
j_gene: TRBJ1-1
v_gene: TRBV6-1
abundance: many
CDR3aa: CASDGTGQVGSEAFF
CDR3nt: TGTGCCAGCGATGGGACAGGACAGGTCGGGTCTGAAGCTTTCTTT